Listed here are 3 T cell receptor beta chains from one sample, sequenced in a study of blood T cells in healthy people across ages (dated by TCRdb to 2015 to 2017). Library construction relied on 5' RACE. Data came from an Illumina HiSeq 2500. A second PCR of about 7 to 12 cycles was performed with a sample-barcoded 5' primer and a J-beta primer mix. In TCRdb, the public reads were trimmed at Q25 with fastp and aligned with MiXCR, with productive beta chains retained. Every CDR3 protein is listed once, alongside the most common genes and DNA of its rows. The sample profile shows about 630,000 distinct CDR3 sequences; more than 20% of them were found once. The ten largest clones add up to around 3.4% of the sample. Sequencing was carried out using blood. These receptors all come from a man aged 65 to 79 in good health.

The chain recombines TRBV5-1 with TRBJ1-4, with D unresolved. V shed 1 base and J shed 5 bases, with 12 bases lying between them. This CDR3 comprises 15 residues. Germline CDR1 and CDR2: SGHRS and YFSETQ. The CDR3 nucleotides read TGCGCCAGCAGCTTGCAGGCAGGTTTGAATGAAAAACTGTTTTTT. It codes for CASSLQAGLNEKLFF.

This clonotype showed up just once. Sequence at one end of the junction differs from germline and may be a read error. V gene TRBV12-3 or TRBV12-4 combines with J gene TRBJ2-3, with D hard to call. This CDR3 has 13 amino acids. This CDR3 is CASRWARTDAQYF. The CDR3 region has the DNA TGTGCCAGCAGGTGGGCGAGAACAGATGCGCAGTATTTT.

The V and J genes are TRBV5-4 and TRBJ2-7; TRBD1 might be the D (5 bases). Germline V gene lookup returns CDR1 SGHNT and CDR2 YYREEE (reference sequence). V lost 0 bases to trimming and J lost 2 bases, with 12 bases between them. The CDR3 totals 15 residues. This CDR3 reads CASSLAQGQTYEQYF. DNA of the CDR3: TGTGCCAGCAGCTTGGCGCAGGGCCAAACCTACGAGCAGTACTTC.